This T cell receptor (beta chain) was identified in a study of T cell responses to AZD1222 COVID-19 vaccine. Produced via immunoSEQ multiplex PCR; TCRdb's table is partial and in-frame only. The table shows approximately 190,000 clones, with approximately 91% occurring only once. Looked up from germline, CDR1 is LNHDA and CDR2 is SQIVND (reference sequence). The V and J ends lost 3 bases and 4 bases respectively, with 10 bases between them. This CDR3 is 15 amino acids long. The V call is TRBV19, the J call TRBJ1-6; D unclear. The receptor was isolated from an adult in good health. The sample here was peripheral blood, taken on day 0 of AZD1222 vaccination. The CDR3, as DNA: TGTGCCAGTAGTATCCAGGCTAGTTATAATTCACCCCTCCACTTT. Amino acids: CASSIQASYNSPLHF.